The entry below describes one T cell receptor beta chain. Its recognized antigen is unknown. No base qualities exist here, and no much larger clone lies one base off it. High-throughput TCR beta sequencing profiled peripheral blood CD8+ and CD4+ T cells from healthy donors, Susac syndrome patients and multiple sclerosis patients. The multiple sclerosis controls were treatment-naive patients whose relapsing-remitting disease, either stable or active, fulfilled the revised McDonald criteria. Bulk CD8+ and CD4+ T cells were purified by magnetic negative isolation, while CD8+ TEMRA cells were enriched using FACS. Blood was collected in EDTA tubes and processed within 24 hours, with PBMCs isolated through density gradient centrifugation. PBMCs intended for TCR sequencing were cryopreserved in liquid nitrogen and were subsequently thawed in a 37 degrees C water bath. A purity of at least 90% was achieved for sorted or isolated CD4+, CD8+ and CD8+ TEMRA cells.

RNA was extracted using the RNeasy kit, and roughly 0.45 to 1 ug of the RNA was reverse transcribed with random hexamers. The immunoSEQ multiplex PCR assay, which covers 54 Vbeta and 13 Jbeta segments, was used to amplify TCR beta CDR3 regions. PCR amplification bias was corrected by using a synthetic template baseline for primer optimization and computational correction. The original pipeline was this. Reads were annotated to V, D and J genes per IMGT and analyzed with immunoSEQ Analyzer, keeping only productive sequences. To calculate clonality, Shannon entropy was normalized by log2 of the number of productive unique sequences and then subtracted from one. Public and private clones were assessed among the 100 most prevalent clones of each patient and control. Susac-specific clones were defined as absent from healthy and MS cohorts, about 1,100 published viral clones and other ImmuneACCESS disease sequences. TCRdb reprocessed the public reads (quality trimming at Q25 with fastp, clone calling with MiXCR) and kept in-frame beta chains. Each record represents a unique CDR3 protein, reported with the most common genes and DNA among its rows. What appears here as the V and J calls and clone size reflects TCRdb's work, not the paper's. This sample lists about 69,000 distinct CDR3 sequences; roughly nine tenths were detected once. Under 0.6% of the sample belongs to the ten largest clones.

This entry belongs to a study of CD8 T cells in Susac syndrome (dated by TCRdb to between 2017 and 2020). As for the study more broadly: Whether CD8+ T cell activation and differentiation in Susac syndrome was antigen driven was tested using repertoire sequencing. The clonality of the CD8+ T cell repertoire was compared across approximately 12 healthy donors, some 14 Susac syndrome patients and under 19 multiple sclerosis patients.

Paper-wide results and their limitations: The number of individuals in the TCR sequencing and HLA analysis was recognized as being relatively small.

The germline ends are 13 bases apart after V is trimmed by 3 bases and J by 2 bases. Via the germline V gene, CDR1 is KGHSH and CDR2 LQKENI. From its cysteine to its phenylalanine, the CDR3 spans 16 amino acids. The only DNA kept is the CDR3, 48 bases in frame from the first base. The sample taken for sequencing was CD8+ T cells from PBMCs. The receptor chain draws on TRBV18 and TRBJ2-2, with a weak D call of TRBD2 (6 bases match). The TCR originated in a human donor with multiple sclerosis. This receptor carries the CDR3 CASSPWLAINTGELFF. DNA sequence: TGTGCCAGCTCACCCTGGCTAGCGATAAACACCGGGGAGCTGTTTTTT.